This note documents a single TCR beta chain sequence. Which antigen it targets is not known. No clone much larger than this one lies a single base away; base qualities are absent. The entry originates in a study of T cell responses to AZD1222 COVID-19 vaccine (dated by TCRdb to the early 2020s). Looking at the study overall: Because spike-specific TCR depth and breadth did not differ between the two schedules, AZD1222 recipients who got a second dose at roughly 4 weeks were pooled with those who got a second dose at roughly 12 weeks. TCR sequencing was performed for approximately 240 trial participants, of whom about 200 were given two doses of AZD1222 and around 25 were given two doses of MenACWY control vaccine. Trial participants were enrolled by age into subgroups of 18-55, 56-69 and 70-plus years, and about 150, 27 and 61 TCR-sequenced participants, respectively, were included in these subgroups.

The study at large found these results: In the small 56-69-year group, the increase in depth fell short of significance, most likely because of low power. Reportedly, almost half of the unique spike-specific TCRs recognized epitopes lying outside the regions that are mutated in the B.1.351 and B.1.1.7 variants. Because no day 14 peak-response samples were available, repertoires were characterized only after the peak T cell response. After two AZD1222 doses, both the breadth and the depth of spike-specific TCRs were significantly higher than at day 0 and than in MenACWY recipients. Vaccine-associated CD4 TCRs spanned the whole spike protein, with dominant responses in regions 160-218 and 743-854. Conclusions about previously exposed vaccinees are limited because only five to seven AZD1222 recipients were SARS-CoV-2 seropositive at baseline. Participants were mostly white British, with more females than males. The authors suggested clonal diversity may have been underestimated.

The cysteine opens and the phenylalanine closes a CDR3 of 15 amino acids. Solely the CDR3 DNA is kept, with 45 bases framed from the first base. Reading the germline V gene (reference sequence) gives CDR1 MNHNY and CDR2 SVGAGI. V was cut back by 5 bases and J by 6 bases, leaving a gap of 19 bases between them. The time point tag for this specimen amounts to: baseline before first vaccination. The vaccinee samples were drawn from two UK trials, COV001 and COV002, one of which was a single-blind randomized controlled phase 2/3 trial testing AZD1222 (ChAdOx1 nCoV-19) in healthy adults. For TCRbeta chain sequencing, PBMC samples were collected from trial participants at day 0 and at day 28 after the second dose. The CDR3 regions of human TCRbeta chains were analyzed by immunosequencing. The source study handled its data this way. Repertoire TCRs were matched against a reference library of SARS-CoV-2-specific TCRs generated with the MIRA antigen-specificity platform. Breadth was defined as the fraction of unique TCRs that were SARS-CoV-2-associated, and depth was defined as the fraction of total T cells that were SARS-CoV-2-associated. Using the MIRA data, each spike-specific TCR was assigned both to the spike region to which the TCR was reactive and to a CD4 or CD8 class. Log10-transformed breadth and depth values were compared by one-way ANOVA with Sidak's multiple comparisons tests. TCRdb re-hosts the immuneACCESS table, in-frame sequences only. Its copies lack some clones; in the studies checked, an unresolved V gene accounts for under half of them, and the cause for the rest is not known. That table supplies the V and J calls and clone size; D and trimming were determined from the DNA. The table for this sample lists about 160,000 clones; 90% of them were counted only once. The ten largest clonotypes hold about 1.6% of the sample.

The chain links TRBV6-6 with TRBJ1-2; the D segment could be TRBD1, given 5 matching bases. The sequencing here drew on peripheral blood, taken on day 0 of AZD1222 vaccination. This clonotype was obtained from an adult in good health. For the CDR3, the sequence is CASSGHRSRFDGYTF. The base sequence is TGTGCCAGCAGTGGGCACAGGAGTAGATTTGATGGCTACACCTTC.